One T cell receptor (beta chain) is described in this entry. Data came from immunoSEQ multiplex PCR; TCRdb stores just in-frame clones and leaves some out. The data contain about 51,000 clones, 70% to 90% of them singletons. This CDR3 is built from 15 residues. The V segment lost 3 bases and the J segment 5 bases; nucleotides outside the gene matches: 8. Per germline, CDR1 SGDLS and CDR2 YYNGEE. The data originate from a study of PD-L1 blockade in urothelial cancer. This sample comprised PBMCs, obtained around atezolizumab (anti-PD-L1) treatment. The TCR sequence derives from a man between 60 and 75 years old with urothelial cancer. V gene TRBV9 combines with J gene TRBJ2-1; 7 nucleotides align to TRBD2. The CDR3 nucleotides are TGTGCCAGCAGCGCAAGACTAGCCGAAAACAATGAGCAGTTCTTC. Translated, it gives CASSARLAENNEQFF.